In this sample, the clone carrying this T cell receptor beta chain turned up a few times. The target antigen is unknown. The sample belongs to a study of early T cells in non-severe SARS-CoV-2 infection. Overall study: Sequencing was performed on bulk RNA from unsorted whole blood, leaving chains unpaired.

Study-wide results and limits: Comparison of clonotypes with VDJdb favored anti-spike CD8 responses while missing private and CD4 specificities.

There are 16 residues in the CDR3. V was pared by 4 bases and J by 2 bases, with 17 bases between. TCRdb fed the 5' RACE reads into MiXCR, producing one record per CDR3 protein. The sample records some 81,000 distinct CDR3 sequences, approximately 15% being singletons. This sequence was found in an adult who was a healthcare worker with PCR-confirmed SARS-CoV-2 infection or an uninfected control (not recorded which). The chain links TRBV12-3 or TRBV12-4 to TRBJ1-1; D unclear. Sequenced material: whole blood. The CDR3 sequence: CASSYKEVKLNTEAFF. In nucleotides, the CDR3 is TGTGCCAGCAGTTATAAAGAAGTGAAGCTCAACACTGAAGCTTTCTTT.